This entry features one T cell receptor beta chain sequence. Assay used: immunoSEQ multiplex PCR; TCRdb lists only in-frame clones, some missing. The sample carries some 150,000 clones, 85% to 95% recorded once. These data belong to a study of control samples from healthy donors and cancer patients. The CDR3 sequence is 14 residues long. Germline-derived CDR1 and CDR2 are SEHNR and FQNEAQ (reference sequence). V lost 5 bases, J lost 3 bases, and 4 bases stayed unmatched. The rearrangement uses TRBV7-9 and TRBJ1-3, with TRBD1 identical over 7 bases. Sequenced: blood. The sequence came from a man in his forties in good health. CDR3 protein: CASSTGTVGNTIYF. CDR3 DNA sequence: TGTGCCAGCAGCACCGGGACAGTTGGAAACACCATATATTTT.